These T cell receptor beta chains were read from a single sample in a study of blood T cell repertoires in COVID-19. TCRdb's copy holds only in-frame clones and misses some; the assay was immunoSEQ multiplex PCR. The table shows 250,000 or so clones, with about 90% occurring only once. Input material: PBMCs or T cells enriched from blood (not recorded which). The receptors stem from a woman under 40 who had been exposed to COVID-19. CDR3s include the opening cysteine and the closing phenylalanine or tryptophan. D genes are given only for firm matches. Size is stated for part of the rows, as once, few or many counts, or as a class when the clone is expanded.

abundance,v_gene,j_gene,d_gene,CDR3aa,CDR3nt
.,TRBV4-1,TRBJ2-7,TRBD2,CASSHPTSGAYEQYF,TGCGCCAGCAGCCACCCGACTAGCGGAGCCTACGAGCAGTACTTC
once,TRBV5-4,TRBJ2-1,TRBD1,CASSLAWTGDDDEQFF,TGTGCCAGCAGCTTGGCATGGACAGGAGACGACGATGAGCAGTTCTTC
.,TRBV18,TRBJ2-1,.,CASSHGTYNEQFF,TGTGCCAGCTCACACGGGACCTACAATGAGCAGTTCTTC
.,TRBV3-1/TRBV3-2,TRBJ1-1,TRBD1,CASSPTGVNTEAFF,TGTGCCAGCAGCCCGACAGGGGTGAACACTGAAGCTTTCTTT
.,TRBV3-1/TRBV3-2,TRBJ1-2,.,CASSQDLGGYGYTF,TGTGCCAGCAGCCAAGATCTCGGGGGCTATGGCTACACCTTC
once,TRBV29-1,TRBJ2-3,.,CSVRDSDTQYF,TGCAGCGTGCGTGATTCGGATACGCAGTATTTT
.,TRBV4-1,TRBJ1-1,TRBD1,CASSLRTGPMNTEAFF,TGCGCCAGCAGCCTCCGGACAGGCCCCATGAACACTGAAGCTTTCTTT
.,TRBV10-3,TRBJ1-1,.,CAISEGAASYEAFF,TGTGCCATCAGTGAGGGAGCGGCTAGCTATGAAGCTTTCTTT
.,TRBV7-3,TRBJ2-3,.,CASSSRGSLDRYTDTQYF,TGTGCCAGCAGCTCCCGGGGAAGCCTAGACCGATACACAGATACGCAGTATTTT
.,TRBV5-1,TRBJ1-2,.,CASSSEPFANYGYTF,TGCGCCAGCAGCTCCGAGCCTTTCGCTAACTATGGCTACACCTTC
.,TRBV19,TRBJ1-4,TRBD1,CASSTQGANEKLFF,TGTGCCAGTAGTACCCAGGGGGCTAATGAAAAACTGTTTTTT
.,TRBV15,TRBJ1-2,TRBD1,CATSSGGTGLNYGYTF,TGTGCCACCAGCAGTGGAGGGACAGGGCTCAACTATGGCTACACCTTC
.,TRBV29-1,TRBJ2-3,.,CSAPGLPSTDTQYF,TGCAGCGCCCCGGGACTTCCAAGCACAGATACGCAGTATTTT
.,TRBV5-6,TRBJ2-3,.,CASSFAADTQYF,TGTGCCAGCAGCTTCGCGGCAGATACGCAGTATTTT
.,TRBV5-1,TRBJ1-5,.,CASSPEGDQPQHF,TGCGCCAGCAGCCCGGAGGGAGACCAGCCCCAGCATTTT
once,TRBV24-1,TRBJ2-5,.,CATSPPGVETQYF,TGTGCCACCTCTCCTCCGGGAGTGGAGACCCAGTACTTC
.,TRBV12-1,TRBJ2-5,.,CASSHRETQYF,TGTGCCAGCAGCCACAGAGAGACCCAGTACTTC
.,TRBV12-3/TRBV12-4,TRBJ1-2,.,CASSLGQGSGYTF,TGTGCCAGCAGTTTAGGGCAGGGTAGCGGCTACACCTTC
few,TRBV19,TRBJ1-1,.,CASSIVIRATEAFF,TGTGCCAGTAGTATAGTCATCAGGGCCACTGAAGCTTTCTTT
once,TRBV7-2,TRBJ2-3,TRBD2,CASSSFTGTRKRDTQYF,TGTGCCAGCAGTTCCTTTACCGGGACTAGAAAGCGAGATACGCAGTATTTT
.,TRBV7-9,TRBJ2-3,.,CASSFSGEDTQYF,TGTGCCAGCAGCTTTTCGGGAGAGGATACGCAGTATTTT
.,TRBV27,TRBJ2-3,.,CASSLYYPLRTDTQYF,TGTGCCAGCAGTTTATATTATCCCCTACGCACAGATACGCAGTATTTT
.,TRBV6-5,TRBJ1-3,TRBD1,CASRTGWFGNTIYF,TGTGCCAGCAGGACAGGGTGGTTTGGAAACACCATATATTTT
once,TRBV4-1,TRBJ1-4,TRBD1,CASSQDRGQDVRTNEKLFF,TGCGCCAGCAGCCAGGACAGGGGACAGGATGTACGGACTAATGAAAAACTGTTTTTT
.,TRBV5-1,TRBJ1-1,TRBD1,CASSLDGQGKGDTEAFF,TGCGCCAGCAGCTTGGACGGACAGGGAAAAGGGGACACTGAAGCTTTCTTT
.,TRBV4-1,TRBJ2-2,TRBD1,CASRDVGTGNTGELFF,TGCGCCAGCAGGGACGTCGGGACAGGTAACACCGGGGAGCTGTTTTTT